The sequence of this T cell receptor beta chain was determined in a study of CD8 T cells in ankylosing spondylitis. This clonotype was detected only a few times. Its antigen is currently unknown. Libraries of TCR beta came from quantitative 5'-RACE with molecular barcodes. TCRdb re-called the 5' RACE reads through MiXCR, storing one row per CDR3 protein. The table includes 250,000 to 350,000 distinct CDR3 sequences, 8% detected once. Whole-study results and caveats: Disease-associated clonotypes exhibited CD8+ identity and were relatively infrequent in peripheral blood. Within matched ankylosing spondylitis synovial fluid, disease-linked clones were reportedly significantly enriched. Seemingly distinctive of ankylosing spondylitis blood was a TCR beta motif formed by eight highly homologous variants. Prior literature has documented some motif variants in synovial fluid and blood from reactive arthritis.

Germline V gene sequence: CDR1 MNHEY, CDR2 SMNVEV (reference sequence). CDR3 length: 15 amino acids. V was clipped by 0 bases and J by 5 bases, with 10 bases between them. The TCR comes from a male donor with ankylosing spondylitis. V and J are TRBV27 and TRBJ2-2; TRBD1 might be the D (6 bases). The sequencing sample was made of blood, either unsorted or a sorted T cell fraction (not recorded which). This CDR3 reads CASSLSTGITGELFF. The CDR3 DNA sequence: TGTGCCAGCAGTTTATCAACAGGGATAACCGGGGAGCTGTTTTTT.